The clone carrying this T cell receptor beta chain was picked up a small number of times. Its target is not known. This CDR3 is 14 amino acids long. V dropped 1 base and J dropped 1 base, with 4 bases sitting between them. CDR1 and CDR2 from the germline V gene are SGHTA and FQGNSA. This record comes from a study of beta chain features in type 1 diabetes. Study background: Examination covered some 99,000,000 sorted cells spanning all samples. Study results and caveats: TCRB CDR3s were moderately but significantly shorter in Type 1 diabetes patients in all four CD4+ subsets. Researchers reported that naive, central memory and Treg TCRB repertoires appeared more similar in patients than in healthy donors. VDJ junctions in type 1 diabetes patients carried more deletions and fewer insertions.

The sequenced template was cDNA made from the entire isolated RNA. An average of around 3.5 million reads was obtained for naive, central memory and regulatory T cell samples. TCRdb keeps only in-frame clones here, not all; method: immunoSEQ multiplex PCR. The profile covers hundreds of thousands of clones, with 15% appearing a single time and roughly 0.015% taken by the ten largest. This TCR was recovered from a man aged 18 to 29 with type 1 diabetes. Specimen: naive CD4+ T cells from blood. The V and J genes are TRBV7-2 and TRBJ2-2, with D hard to call. The CDR3 DNA reads TGTGCCAGCAGCTTAGGAGTGAACACCGGGGAGCTGTTTTTT. Translated, it gives CASSLGVNTGELFF.